This T cell receptor (beta chain) derives from a study of blood T cell repertoires in COVID-19. Study summary: The analysed material was cDNA or gDNA that came from T cells, B-cell-depleted T cells, or PBMCs.

V lost 3 bases and J 4 bases, leaving 20 bases between the germline ends. The CDR3 spans 17 residues. The germline V gene has CDR1 SGHNT and CDR2 YENEEA. Some clones are missing from TCRdb's copy, which holds only in-frame ones; the method was immunoSEQ multiplex PCR. The sample lists 110,000 or so clones; about 85% were seen once. The TCR sequence derives from a woman aged 70-85 years with acute or convalescent COVID-19. The V call is TRBV11-3, the J call TRBJ2-3; tentatively, D is TRBD2 (6 bases). Sequencing was done on a sample of peripheral blood. For the CDR3, the DNA is TGTGCCAGCAGCTTTAAGGGAGGCGGGTACGGGGCAGATACGCAGTATTTT. Protein sequence: CASSFKGGGYGADTQYF. The variable domain in full, completed from reference TRBV11-3 and TRBJ2-3, reads EAGVVQSPRYKIIEKKQPVAFWCNPISGHNTLYWYLQNLGQGPELLIRYENEEAVDDSQLPKDRFSAERLKGVDSTLKIQPAELGDSAVYLCASSFKGGGYGADTQYFGPGTRLTVL.